This passage covers 14 T cell receptor beta chains from one sample sequenced in a study of blood T cell repertoires in COVID-19 (dated by TCRdb to 2020 to 2021). Receptor amplification or capture employed the immunoSEQ multiplex PCR assay. In its TCRdb copy, this immuneACCESS table keeps in-frame sequences only and misses some clones. Where compared with another copy, unresolved V genes explain less than half of these, and the others have no known cause. In this sample the table shows about 250,000 clones, about 79% of which occur a single time. The ten top clones hold about 9.6% of the sample. The sequencing input was peripheral blood. Every receptor here comes from an elderly man with acute or convalescent COVID-19.

This clone was detected a few times. The chain has TRBV11-3 and TRBJ2-7; 9 nucleotides line up with TRBD2. CDR1 SGHNT and CDR2 YENEEA come from the germline V gene. The ends lost 5 bases at V and 5 bases at J; junction bases unmatched: 10. The CDR3 is made up of 15 amino acids. The CDR3 DNA follows: TGTGCCAGCAGCCGCCGTGGGGCGGGAGGGAACGAGCAGTACTTC. Translation gives CASSRRGAGGNEQYF.

Concerning this clone: A much larger clone is a single base away; this may be a read error. The chain is built from TRBV6-5 and TRBJ2-7, with 10 bases lining up with TRBD1. The germline V gene encodes CDR1 MNHEY and CDR2 SVGAGI. V shed 2 bases, J shed 4 bases, and the junction held 2 bases outside the gene matches. The CDR3 consists of 14 residues. The CDR3 sequence: CASSYGTGDYEQYF. CDR3 nucleotides: TGTGCCAGCAGTTACGGGACAGGGGATTACGAGCAGTACTTC.

The gene calls are TRBV18 and TRBJ1-5; 7 bases fit TRBD1. The CDR3 runs 19 residues. Unmatched junction bases numbered 19, after V lost 3 bases and J lost 5 bases. The germline V gene has CDR1 KGHSH and CDR2 LQKENI. CDR3: CASSPRARAGTALYQPQHF. The CDR3 nucleotides read TGTGCCAGCTCACCTCGTGCTAGGGCCGGGACAGCTCTTTATCAGCCCCAGCATTTT.

V gene TRBV7-2 combines with J gene TRBJ1-6, with a tentative D call TRBD1 (6 bases). Per germline, CDR1 SGHTA and CDR2 FQGNSA. V gave up 6 bases and J gave up 6 bases, with 12 bases separating them. The length of the CDR3 is 14 residues. The CDR3 region is CASREQGGNSPLHF. CDR3 DNA: TGTGCCAGCAGGGAACAGGGTGGTAATTCACCCCTCCACTTT.

The chain links TRBV5-4 to TRBJ2-7; D may be TRBD1 (6 bases). V lost 0 bases, J lost 2 bases, and 15 bases lay in between. CDR1 SGHNT and CDR2 YYREEE come from the germline V gene (reference sequence). CDR3 size: 16 residues. The CDR3 DNA follows: TGTGCCAGCAGCTTGGGACCTCCACAGGGACCCTACGAGCAGTACTTC. Protein: CASSLGPPQGPYEQYF.

The V gene is TRBV6-5, the J gene TRBJ2-1; 8 nucleotides match TRBD1. The germline V gene has CDR1 MNHEY and CDR2 SVGAGI. This CDR3 has 16 residues. V trimming: 4 bases; J trimming: 0 bases; junction bases outside the gene matches: 5. The CDR3 DNA is TGTGCCAGCAGTTCACAGGGGGGTAGCTCCTACAATGAGCAGTTCTTC. Translation: CASSSQGGSSYNEQFF.

The gene calls are TRBV6-5 and TRBJ2-6; D unclear. Germline-derived CDR1 and CDR2 are MNHEY and SVGAGI. The CDR3 has 14 amino acids. The germline V and J ends were trimmed by 5 bases and 2 bases, with 7 bases remaining between them. Here the CDR3 reads CASSRQTGANVLTF. DNA for the CDR3: TGTGCCAGCAGTCGACAAACTGGGGCCAACGTCCTGACTTTC.

This clone occurred a few times. The chain employs TRBV5-1 and TRBJ2-7, with TRBD2 identical over 7 bases. Germline V gene data show CDR1 as SGHRS and CDR2 as YFSETQ. V lost 2 bases and J lost 3; bases outside the gene matches: 8. The CDR3 is 15 residues long. The CDR3 is CASSFRLAEHYEQYF. Here the CDR3 DNA reads TGCGCCAGCAGCTTTAGGCTAGCGGAACACTACGAGCAGTACTTC.

The rearrangement uses TRBV19 and TRBJ1-5; D uncertain. Germline V lookup: CDR1 LNHDA, CDR2 SQIVND (reference sequence). V was cut by 7 bases and J by 1 base, with 14 bases left in between. The CDR3 runs 15 residues. CDR3 coding DNA: TGTGCCAGTACCACGACGGGTGGAAGCAATCAGCCCCAGCATTTT. Its translation is CASTTTGGSNQPQHF.

This rearrangement joins TRBV7-9 to TRBJ2-2, with D possibly TRBD2 on 5 matching bases. V was pared by 5 bases and J by 2 bases, with 6 bases between. Germline V gene lookup returns CDR1 SEHNR and CDR2 FQNEAQ (reference sequence). The CDR3 contains 13 residues. DNA of the CDR3: TGTGCCAGCAGCCGACTAAACACCGGGGAGCTGTTTTTT. Residues: CASSRLNTGELFF.

The genes are TRBV12-5 and TRBJ2-7; D is uncertain. V gave up 7 bases and J gave up 6 bases, with 16 bases separating them. The CDR3 covers 13 residues. Looked up from germline, CDR1 is LGHNT and CDR2 is FRNRAP. The CDR3 DNA reads as TGTGCTAGTGCCCTGACACAGCTCGGCGAGCAGTACTTC. Its protein product is CASALTQLGEQYF.

The chain is built from TRBV3-1 (or the pseudogene TRBV3-2) and TRBJ2-7, with 7 bases that match TRBD1. V was pared by 4 bases and J by 1 base, with 7 bases of the junction left unmatched. Germline lookup yields CDR1 LGHDT and CDR2 YNNKEL (reference sequence). The length of the CDR3 is 15 residues. The CDR3 reads CASSLRGQFSYEQYF. CDR3 bases: TGTGCCAGCAGCCTCCGGGGACAGTTTTCCTACGAGCAGTACTTC.

The chain is built from TRBV18 and TRBJ1-4; tentative D call: TRBD1 (5 bases). The V and J ends lost 2 bases and 0 bases respectively, with 7 bases between them. The CDR3 totals 15 residues. Germline V lookup: CDR1 KGHSH, CDR2 LQKENI. The CDR3 DNA reads TGTGCCAGCTCACCATTAGGGGCAACTAATGAAAAACTGTTTTTT. It translates to CASSPLGATNEKLFF.

The V and J genes are TRBV27 and TRBJ1-2; D gene uncertain. V was clipped by 0 bases and J by 4 bases, with 12 bases between them. The CDR3 sequence is 15 residues long. Germline V gene data show CDR1 as MNHEY and CDR2 as SMNVEV (reference sequence). DNA of the CDR3: TGTGCCAGCAGTTTATCGGGCGGGTTGCTCTATGGCTACACCTTC. This codes for CASSLSGGLLYGYTF.